This T cell receptor (beta chain) stems from a study of T-cell reconstitution after alpha-beta-depleted transplantation in children. Study-level results: Expanded clones from the graft, numbering several hundred, reportedly supplied alpha-beta T cells about two months after transplant.

This clonotype was detected many times. What it binds is not known. Preparation of the TCRbeta library involved a method that used unique molecular identifiers. From the PCR reads, TCRdb called clonotypes with MiXCR, one entry per CDR3 protein. The table lists 25,000 to 35,000 distinct CDR3 sequences, more than 6% of them singletons, with around 25% in the top ten. Sequencing was performed on peripheral blood, taken 60 days after TCRalphabeta/CD19-depleted stem cell transplant. The origin of this receptor is a child under three years old who had a stem cell transplant for acute myeloid leukemia, so the T cells may come from the graft donor.

The CDR3 region is CASGLAGNGYTF. For the CDR3, the DNA is TGTGCTAGTGGTTTGGCTGGGAATGGCTACACCTTC. The V and J genes are TRBV12-5 and TRBJ1-2; D is uncertain. V was pared by 1 base and J by 6 bases, with 6 bases between. The CDR3 loop spans 12 amino acids. In germline, CDR1 is LGHNT, CDR2 FRNRAP. The whole variable domain, filled in from reference TRBV12-5 and TRBJ1-2, reads DARVTQTPRHKVTEMGQEVTMRCQPILGHNTVFWYRQTMMQGLELLAYFRNRAPLDDSGMPKDRFSAEMPDATLATLKIQPSEPRDSAVYFCASGLAGNGYTFGSGTRLTVV.